One and the same sample provided the 18 T cell receptor beta chains below, sequenced in a study of blood T cell repertoires in COVID-19 (dated by TCRdb to about 2020). Library preparation was by the immunoSEQ multiplex PCR assay. TCRdb took over this immuneACCESS table, retaining in-frame rearrangements with V and J assigned. Such tables are incomplete; in checked studies, under half of the missing clones stem from an unresolved V gene, and the remainder is unexplained. For this sample the table gives about 200,000 clones, of which more than 65% were detected only once. The top ten constitute around 17% of the sample. Material: PBMCs or T cells enriched from blood (not recorded which). The receptor set was obtained from a woman between 45 and 60 years old with acute COVID-19.

A single count supports this clone. The CDR3 region is CSARSGAGRYNEQFF. The DNA for the CDR3 is TGCAGCGCCCGAAGCGGGGCAGGCCGATACAATGAGCAGTTCTTC. The chain is built from TRBV29-1 and TRBJ2-1; 7 nucleotides match TRBD2. The CDR3 has 15 residues. Losses at the gene ends were 7 bases for V and 4 bases for J; bases not matched to a gene: 13. Germline V CDR1 and CDR2: SQVTM, ANQGSEA.

The chain joins TRBV28 to TRBJ1-2; D not resolved. This CDR3 contains 15 residues. Germline values: CDR1 MDHEN, CDR2 SYDVKM. The V and J ends lost 4 bases and 3 bases respectively, with 15 bases between them. The DNA for the CDR3 is TGTGCCAGCAGTTATGAGGGCCCCACACACTATGGCTACACCTTC. Translating it yields CASSYEGPTHYGYTF.

The J gene is TRBJ1-3, the V gene TRBV30; D ambiguous. This CDR3 contains 14 residues. The germline V gene encodes CDR1 GTSNPN and CDR2 SVGIG (reference sequence). Trimming stripped 3 bases from V and 5 bases from J, with 14 bases between. Here the CDR3 DNA reads TGTGCCTGGAGCGATACCGGGAGAAGAAACACCATATATTTT. This codes for CAWSDTGRRNTIYF.

This clone was picked up one time. This rearrangement joins TRBV24-1 to TRBJ1-4; D is unresolved. Between the trimmed V and J ends, which lost 9 bases and 5 bases, there was a span of 21 bases. The length of the CDR3 is 16 residues. The germline CDR1 and CDR2 sequences are KGHDR and SFDVKD. The CDR3 DNA sequence: TGTGCCACCCAATCGAGCGAGGGAGGTGACAATGAAAAACTGTTTTTT. It specifies CATQSSEGGDNEKLFF.

The chain uses TRBV5-6 and TRBJ1-2, with 7 bases aligning to TRBD1. Trimming cost V 5 bases and J 6 bases; bases outside gene matches: 19. The CDR3 is 17 residues long. Germline V CDR1 and CDR2: SGHDT, YYEEEE. Written as DNA, the CDR3 is TGTGCCAGCAGGGATCCTACGGCGACAGGGTTAGAGGATGGCTACACCTTC. Protein sequence: CASRDPTATGLEDGYTF.

Points on this clone: Other DNA sequences in this sample translate to the same CDR3. The chain combines TRBV5-1 with TRBJ2-1; no firm D call. Germline V CDR1 and CDR2: SGHRS, YFSETQ. V shed 0 bases and J shed 4 bases, with 5 bases lying between them. CDR3 length equals 13 residues. The CDR3, as DNA: TGCGCCAGCAGCTTGGTCTATTACAATGAGCAGTTCTTC. This sequence encodes CASSLVYYNEQFF.

V and J are TRBV11-1 and TRBJ2-1, with 8 bases that match TRBD1. Germline V gene lookup returns CDR1 SGHAT and CDR2 FQDESV (reference sequence). CDR3 length: 13 residues. V shed 4 bases, J shed 8 bases, and the junction held 4 bases outside the gene matches. The DNA for the CDR3 is TGTGCCAGCAGCTCCTACAGGGGGGATGAGCAGTTCTTC. Translated, it gives CASSSYRGDEQFF.

This clone was observed a handful of times. The genes are TRBV10-2 and TRBJ1-2, with D possibly matching TRBD1 (6 bases). This CDR3 is 12 amino acids long. Germline assignment: CDR1 WSHSY and CDR2 SAAADI. Trimming took off 7 bases at V and 6 bases at J, with 12 bases between the two ends. CDR3 in amino acids: CASTGTLNGYTF. CDR3 sequence (DNA): TGCGCCAGCACCGGGACACTGAATGGCTACACCTTC.

The J gene is TRBJ2-5, the V gene TRBV7-2, with 10 bases lining up with TRBD2. This CDR3 is 13 amino acids long. Germline lookup yields CDR1 SGHTA and CDR2 FQGNSA. Unmatched junction bases numbered 7, after V lost 11 bases and J lost 4 bases. CDR3 DNA sequence: TGTGCCGGGAGCGGGGGGGCGAGAGAGACCCAGTACTTC. It encodes CAGSGGARETQYF.

The chain combines TRBV4-2 with TRBJ1-1; D unresolved. Germline V gene sequence: CDR1 LGHNA, CDR2 YNFKEQ. Between the trimmed V and J ends, which lost 1 base and 1 base, there was a span of 16 bases. The CDR3 length is 17 residues. As DNA, the CDR3 is TGTGCCAGCAGCCAAGTAGGAGTAGAGGGTGGGAACACTGAAGCTTTCTTT. Protein product: CASSQVGVEGGNTEAFF.

The chain uses TRBV6-5 and TRBJ1-2; TRBD1 might be the D (5 bases). Germline V gene data show CDR1 as MNHEY and CDR2 as SVGAGI. V lost 6 bases, J lost 0 bases, and 11 bases lay in between. The CDR3 is 14 amino acids. The CDR3 loop is CASRGGVSNYGYTF. The CDR3 bases are TGTGCCAGCAGGGGGGGGGTATCTAACTATGGCTACACCTTC.

The gene calls are TRBV7-2 and TRBJ1-1; 9 bases line up with TRBD1. In germline, CDR1 is SGHTA, CDR2 FQGNSA. The CDR3 totals 15 residues. The ends lost 5 bases at V and 4 bases at J; junction bases unmatched: 8. CDR3 sequence reads: CASSPKTGGSTEAFF. CDR3 nucleotides: TGTGCCAGCAGCCCGAAGACAGGGGGGAGCACTGAAGCTTTCTTT.

The chain combines TRBV24-1 with TRBJ1-4; TRBD1 agrees at 8 bases. The CDR3 has 15 amino acids. Trimming removed 2 bases from V and 11 bases from J; junction bases left unmatched: 9. Germline V gene lookup returns CDR1 KGHDR and CDR2 SFDVKD. Here the CDR3 reads CATSDSAQGARKLFF. CDR3 DNA: TGTGCCACCAGTGATTCTGCCCAGGGGGCACGGAAACTGTTTTTT.

This chain connects TRBV29-1 to TRBJ1-2, with a weak D call TRBD1 (5 bases). CDR1 SQVTM and CDR2 ANQGSEA come from the germline V gene. CDR3 length: 12 residues. The V and J ends lost 6 bases and 2 bases respectively, with 10 bases between them. The CDR3 is CSVGGENYGYTF. CDR3 coding DNA: TGCAGCGTGGGGGGTGAGAACTATGGCTACACCTTC.

The V call is TRBV28, the J call TRBJ1-1; D not certain. The CDR3 totals 13 residues. Germline-derived CDR1 and CDR2 are MDHEN and SYDVKM. V shed 2 bases and J shed 5 bases, with 9 bases lying between them. CDR3 DNA sequence: TGTGCCAGCAGTTTAGCCTACCAAACTGAAGCTTTCTTT. Protein sequence: CASSLAYQTEAFF.

V gene TRBV2 combines with J gene TRBJ2-1; 10 nucleotides align to TRBD1. Per the germline V gene, CDR1 is SNHLY and CDR2 is FYNNEI. The CDR3 extends over 15 amino acids. After removal of 6 bases from V and 3 bases from J, the junction contained 5 bases not matched to a gene. CDR3 DNA: TGTGCCAGCAGGGCCGGGACAGGGGTCTACAATGAGCAGTTCTTC. Its protein product is CASRAGTGVYNEQFF.

The rearrangement joins TRBV5-8 to TRBJ2-1; the match to TRBD2 covers 9 bases. The CDR3 is made up of 15 amino acids. The germline gives CDR1 SGHTS, CDR2 YDEGEE. With 4 bases clipped from V and 0 bases from J, the junction kept 2 bases outside the gene matches. The CDR3 loop is CASSKGLASYNEQFF. The CDR3 DNA is TGTGCCAGCAGCAAGGGACTAGCCTCCTACAATGAGCAGTTCTTC.

The rearrangement uses TRBV7-9 and TRBJ1-1; D possibly corresponds to TRBD1 (6 bases). The V and J ends lost 4 bases and 3 bases respectively, with 21 bases between them. This CDR3 spans 17 amino acids. Germline values: CDR1 SEHNR, CDR2 FQNEAQ (reference sequence). The CDR3, as DNA: TGTGCCAGCAGCTCCCCTAATCGAGACAGGTTTGACACTGAAGCTTTCTTT. This encodes CASSSPNRDRFDTEAFF.